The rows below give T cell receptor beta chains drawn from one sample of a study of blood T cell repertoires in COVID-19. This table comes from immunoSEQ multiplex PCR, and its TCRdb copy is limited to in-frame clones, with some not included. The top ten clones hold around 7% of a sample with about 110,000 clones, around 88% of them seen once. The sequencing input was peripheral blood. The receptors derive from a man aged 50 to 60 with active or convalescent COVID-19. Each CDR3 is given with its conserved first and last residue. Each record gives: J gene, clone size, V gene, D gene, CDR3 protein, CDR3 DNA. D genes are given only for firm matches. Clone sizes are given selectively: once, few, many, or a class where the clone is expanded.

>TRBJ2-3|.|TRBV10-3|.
CAIRPQGRESTDTQYF
TGTGCCATCAGGCCCCAGGGGAGGGAAAGCACAGATACGCAGTATTTT
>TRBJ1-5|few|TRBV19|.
CASSIGALNQPQHF
TGTGCCAGTAGTATAGGGGCTTTGAATCAGCCCCAGCATTTT
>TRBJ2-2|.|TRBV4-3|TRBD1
CASSQDSRTGLTGELFF
TGCGCCAGCAGCCAAGATAGTAGGACAGGGCTCACCGGGGAGCTGTTTTTT
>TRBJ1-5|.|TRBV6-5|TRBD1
CASRTRQGDQPQHF
TGTGCCAGCAGAACAAGACAGGGTGATCAGCCCCAGCATTTT
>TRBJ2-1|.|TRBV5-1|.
CASSSITTGLNEQFF
TGCGCCAGCAGCTCCATAACGACAGGACTCAATGAGCAGTTCTTC
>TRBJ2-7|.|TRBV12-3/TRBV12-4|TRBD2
CASSLGGGEQYF
TGTGCCAGCAGCCTTGGGGGGGGCGAGCAGTACTTC
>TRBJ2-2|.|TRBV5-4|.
CASSSGTVNTGELFF
TGTGCCAGCAGCTCCGGGACTGTGAACACCGGGGAGCTGTTTTTT
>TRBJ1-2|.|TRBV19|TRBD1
CASSIGQGSGGYTF
TGTGCCAGTAGTATCGGACAGGGGAGTGGCGGCTACACCTTC
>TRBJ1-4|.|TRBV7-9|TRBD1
CASSLSQGSNEKLFF
TGTGCCAGCAGCCTCTCACAGGGGTCGAATGAAAAACTGTTTTTT
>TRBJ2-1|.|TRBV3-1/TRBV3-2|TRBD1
CASSQVRQGTQFF
TGTGCCAGCAGCCAAGTCCGACAGGGGACCCAGTTCTTC
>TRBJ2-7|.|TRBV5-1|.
CASSLEGNLGYEQYF
TGCGCCAGCAGCTTGGAAGGAAACCTAGGCTACGAGCAGTACTTC
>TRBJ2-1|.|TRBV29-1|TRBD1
CSVGWTGYNEQFF
TGCAGCGTGGGCTGGACAGGTTACAATGAGCAGTTCTTC
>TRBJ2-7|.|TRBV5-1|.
CASSPRTASYEQYF
TGCGCCAGCAGCCCCCGGACAGCCTCCTACGAGCAGTACTTC
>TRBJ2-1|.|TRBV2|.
CASSGTAQGYNEQFF
TGTGCCAGCAGTGGGACAGCACAAGGTTACAATGAGCAGTTCTTC
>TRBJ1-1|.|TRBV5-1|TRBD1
CASSQGQGSEAFF
TGCGCCAGCAGCCAGGGACAGGGGTCTGAAGCTTTCTTT
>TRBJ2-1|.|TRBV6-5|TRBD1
CASSYNYNRQGDEQFF
TGTGCCAGCAGTTACAACTACAACAGACAGGGGGATGAGCAGTTCTTC
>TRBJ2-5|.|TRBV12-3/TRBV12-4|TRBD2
CASSPLAGETQYF
TGTGCCAGCAGTCCCCTAGCGGGAGAGACCCAGTACTTC
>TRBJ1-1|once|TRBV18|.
CASSPPIGGWTEAFF
TGTGCCAGCTCACCACCGATCGGGGGTTGGACTGAAGCTTTCTTT
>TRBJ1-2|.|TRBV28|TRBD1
CASLTGVDGYTF
TGTGCCAGCCTAACAGGGGTAGATGGCTACACCTTC
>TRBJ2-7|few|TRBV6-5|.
CASSGGWDNSYEQYF
TGTGCCAGCAGCGGAGGTTGGGACAACTCCTACGAGCAGTACTTC
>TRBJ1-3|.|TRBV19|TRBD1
CASSPMGTGATNTIYF
TGTGCCAGTAGTCCGATGGGGACAGGGGCCACAAACACCATATATTTT
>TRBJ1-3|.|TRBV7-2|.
CASSFSEGNTIYF
TGTGCCAGCAGCTTTAGCGAAGGGAACACCATATATTTT
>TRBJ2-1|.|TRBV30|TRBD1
CAWIRQGSYNEQFF
TGTGCCTGGATTCGACAGGGCTCCTACAATGAGCAGTTCTTC
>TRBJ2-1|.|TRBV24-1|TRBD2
CATSEVTGGPSNEQFF
TGTGCCACCAGTGAGGTAACGGGAGGGCCGTCCAATGAGCAGTTCTTC
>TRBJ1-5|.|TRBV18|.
CASSPGGEARVKPQHF
TGTGCCAGCTCACCAGGAGGAGAGGCTAGGGTCAAGCCCCAGCATTTT
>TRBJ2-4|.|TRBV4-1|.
CASSPLGGAKNIQYF
TGCGCCAGCAGCCCCCTTGGCGGAGCCAAAAACATTCAGTACTTC
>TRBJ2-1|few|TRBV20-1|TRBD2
CSARDGRAEFF
TGCAGTGCTAGAGACGGGAGGGCGGAGTTCTTC
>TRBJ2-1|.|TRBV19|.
CASSIGRLNEQFF
TGTGCCAGTAGTATAGGCAGGCTGAATGAGCAGTTCTTC
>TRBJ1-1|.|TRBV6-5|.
CASLPPGDTEAFF
TGTGCCAGCCTCCCCCCGGGGGACACTGAAGCTTTCTTT
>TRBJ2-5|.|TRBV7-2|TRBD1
CASSEKQGIGETQYF
TGTGCCAGCAGCGAAAAACAGGGGATCGGTGAGACCCAGTACTTC
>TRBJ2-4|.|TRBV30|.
CAWSERIQGSKNIQYF
TGTGCCTGGAGCGAACGGATACAGGGTTCCAAAAACATTCAGTACTTC
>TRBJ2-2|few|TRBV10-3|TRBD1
CAITPRQGGGELFF
TGTGCCATCACCCCAAGACAGGGGGGCGGGGAGCTGTTTTTT
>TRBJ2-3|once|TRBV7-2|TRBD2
CASSLQAGTSGRAGDTQYF
TGTGCCAGCAGCTTACAAGCCGGGACTAGCGGGAGGGCCGGAGATACGCAGTATTTT
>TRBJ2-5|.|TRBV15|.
CATSRLETQYF
TGTGCCACCAGCAGACTCGAGACCCAGTACTTC
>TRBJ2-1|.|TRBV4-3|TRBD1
CASSHKVGQGGNEQFF
TGCGCCAGCAGCCACAAGGTAGGACAGGGGGGCAATGAGCAGTTCTTC
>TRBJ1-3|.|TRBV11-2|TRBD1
CASSLEGRGSNTIYF
TGTGCCAGCAGCTTAGAAGGCAGGGGGTCGAACACCATATATTTT
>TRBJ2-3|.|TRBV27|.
CASGWSGDTQYF
TGTGCCAGCGGATGGAGCGGAGATACGCAGTATTTT
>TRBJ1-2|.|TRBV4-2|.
CASNPGAGNYGYTF
TGTGCCAGCAACCCAGGGGCAGGGAACTATGGCTACACCTTC
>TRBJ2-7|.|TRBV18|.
CASSPNSGDYEQYF
TGTGCCAGCTCACCCAATAGCGGTGATTACGAGCAGTACTTC
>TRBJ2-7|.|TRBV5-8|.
CASSLGGSEYEQYF
TGTGCCAGCAGCTTAGGAGGGAGTGAGTACGAGCAGTACTTC
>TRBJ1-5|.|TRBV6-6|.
CASSYSLRDRQPQHF
TGTGCCAGCAGTTACTCACTCAGGGATAGGCAGCCCCAGCATTTT
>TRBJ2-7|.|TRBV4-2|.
CASSHDLPTSGYSYEQYF
TGTGCCAGCAGCCACGACCTCCCAACCTCCGGGTATAGCTACGAGCAGTACTTC
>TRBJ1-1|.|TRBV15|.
CATSRDPLGAVRAFF
TGTGCCACCAGCAGAGATCCCCTGGGGGCGGTAAGGGCTTTCTTT
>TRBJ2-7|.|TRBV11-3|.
CASSLGGGEQYF
TGTGCCAGCAGCTTAGGAGGGGGCGAGCAGTACTTC
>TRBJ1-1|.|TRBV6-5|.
CASPMNTEAFF
TGTGCCAGCCCTATGAACACTGAAGCTTTCTTT
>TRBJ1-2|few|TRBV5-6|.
CASSPSAGAGSWNYGYTF
TGTGCCAGCAGCCCTTCCGCTGGAGCGGGTAGTTGGAACTATGGCTACACCTTC
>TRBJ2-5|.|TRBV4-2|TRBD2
CASSLLAAGGQETQYF
TGTGCCAGCAGCCTTCTAGCGGCCGGCGGCCAAGAGACCCAGTACTTC
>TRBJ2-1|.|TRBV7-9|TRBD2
CASSVLLAGIYNEQFF
TGTGCCAGCAGCGTATTACTAGCGGGGATCTACAATGAGCAGTTCTTC
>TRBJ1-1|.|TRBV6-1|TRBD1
CASSEWTGWDTEAFF
TGTGCCAGCAGTGAATGGACAGGGTGGGACACTGAAGCTTTCTTT
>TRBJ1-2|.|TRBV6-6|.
CASSPDSYGYTF
TGTGCCAGCAGTCCGGACAGCTATGGCTACACCTTC
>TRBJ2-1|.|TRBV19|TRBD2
CASSNPSGSRYNEQFF
TGTGCCAGTAGTAACCCTAGCGGGAGTAGGTACAATGAGCAGTTCTTC